This T cell receptor (beta chain) was recovered during a study of T cell clonotyping in hematopoietic cell transplantation. Study conclusions and caveats: Pathologically expanded recipient clonotypes increased progressively from day 30 to day 180 as diversity fell. Graft donor and pretransplant recipient Inverse Simpson Index values predicted broader posttransplant TCR diversity. Without cell sorting, CD4 versus CD8 contributions remain unresolved.

Sequencing was performed with immunoSEQ multiplex PCR; in TCRdb, only in-frame clones are kept and a portion is missing. The sample shows approximately 12,000 clones, about 88% of them seen only once. Points on this clone: Antigen: not known.

Sequencing used PBMCs, obtained 100 days after allogeneic stem cell transplant. The TCR originated in a female patient between 60 and 69 years old who had an allogeneic stem cell transplant from an unrelated donor, so the T cells may come from the graft donor. Some clones in this sample may be carry-over from other donors' samples.

Here the CDR3 DNA reads TGTGCCAGCACGGCCCGCGTTGGCACGAGTGACGAGCAGTACTTC. It specifies CASTARVGTSDEQYF. The chain uses TRBV9 and TRBJ2-7; D gene ambiguous. The CDR3 has 15 amino acids. CDR1 SGDLS and CDR2 YYNGEE come from the germline V gene. V was shortened by 6 bases and J by 5 bases, with 21 bases between the two germline ends.